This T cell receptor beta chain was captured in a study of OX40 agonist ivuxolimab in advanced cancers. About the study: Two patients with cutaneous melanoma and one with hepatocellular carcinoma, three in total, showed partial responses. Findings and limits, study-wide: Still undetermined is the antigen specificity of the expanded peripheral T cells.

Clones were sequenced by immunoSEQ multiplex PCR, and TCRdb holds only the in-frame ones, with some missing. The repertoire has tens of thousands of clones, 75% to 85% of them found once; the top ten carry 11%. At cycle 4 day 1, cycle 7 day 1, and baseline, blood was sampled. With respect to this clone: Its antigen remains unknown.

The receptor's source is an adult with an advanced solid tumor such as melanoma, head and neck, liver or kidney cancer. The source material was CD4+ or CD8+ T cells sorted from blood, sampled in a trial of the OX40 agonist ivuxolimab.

CDR3 DNA: TGTGCCAGCAGCTTAGCCAGTAATGAAAAACTGTTTTTT. Translated, it gives CASSLASNEKLFF. The V call is TRBV7-9, the J call TRBJ1-4; D unclear. The CDR3 spans 13 residues. Trimming left V 0 bases short and J 4 bases short, with 3 bases between. Germline V gives CDR1 SEHNR, CDR2 FQNEAQ (reference sequence).